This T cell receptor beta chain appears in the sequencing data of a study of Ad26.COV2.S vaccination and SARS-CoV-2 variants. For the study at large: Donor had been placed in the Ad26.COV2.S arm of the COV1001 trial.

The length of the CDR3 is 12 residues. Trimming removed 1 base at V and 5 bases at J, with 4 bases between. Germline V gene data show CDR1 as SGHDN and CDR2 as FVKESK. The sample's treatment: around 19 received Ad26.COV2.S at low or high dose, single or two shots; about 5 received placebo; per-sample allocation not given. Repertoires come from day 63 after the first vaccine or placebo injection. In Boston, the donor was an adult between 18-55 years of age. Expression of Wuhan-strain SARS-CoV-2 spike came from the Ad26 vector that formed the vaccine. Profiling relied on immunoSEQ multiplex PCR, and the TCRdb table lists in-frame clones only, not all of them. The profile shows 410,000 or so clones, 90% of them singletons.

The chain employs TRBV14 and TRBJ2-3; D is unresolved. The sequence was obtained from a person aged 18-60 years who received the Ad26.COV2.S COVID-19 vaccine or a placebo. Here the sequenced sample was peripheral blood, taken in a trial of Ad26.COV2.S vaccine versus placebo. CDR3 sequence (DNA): TGTGCCAGCAGCCAAGGGCTAGATACGCAGTATTTT. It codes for CASSQGLDTQYF.